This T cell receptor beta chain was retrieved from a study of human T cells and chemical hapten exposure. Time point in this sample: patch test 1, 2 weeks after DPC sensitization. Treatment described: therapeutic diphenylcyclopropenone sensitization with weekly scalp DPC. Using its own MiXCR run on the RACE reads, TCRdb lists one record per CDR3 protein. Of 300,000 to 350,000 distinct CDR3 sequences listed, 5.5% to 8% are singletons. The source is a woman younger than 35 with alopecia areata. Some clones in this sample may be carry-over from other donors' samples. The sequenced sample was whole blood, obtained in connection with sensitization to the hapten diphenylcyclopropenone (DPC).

Written as DNA, the CDR3 is TGTGCCAGCTCACCACCTGGAGGGCGGGGTACGCAGTATTTT. This translates into CASSPPGGRGTQYF. J is TRBJ2-3 and V is TRBV18, with D perhaps matching TRBD2 (6 bases). CDR3 length: 14 residues. Trimming stripped 0 bases from V and 8 bases from J, with 12 bases between. Germline-derived CDR1 and CDR2 are KGHSH and LQKENI.